The subject of this entry is one T cell receptor (beta chain). Antigen specificity is unknown. Per germline, CDR1 LNHNV and CDR2 YYDKDF (reference sequence). The CDR3 sequence is 16 residues long. V dropped 3 bases and J dropped 8; count of bases not matched to a gene: 12. A sample-barcoded 5' primer and a J-beta primer mix were used in a second PCR of about 7 to 11 cycles. TCRdb ran MiXCR on the 5' RACE reads and lists one entry per CDR3 protein. The data show roughly 860,000 distinct CDR3 sequences, around 68% seen once. The sample is drawn from a study of blood T cells in healthy people across ages. Broader study findings: The percentage of naive T cells correlated strongly with TCR beta diversity.

The rearrangement links TRBV15 to TRBJ1-4; 7 nucleotides line up with TRBD1. This receptor was identified in a man aged 25 to 40 in good health. Specimen: blood. The CDR3, as DNA: TGTGCCACCAGCAGCCGCGACAGGGAGGAATGGGAAAAACTGTTTTTT. This encodes CATSSRDREEWEKLFF.